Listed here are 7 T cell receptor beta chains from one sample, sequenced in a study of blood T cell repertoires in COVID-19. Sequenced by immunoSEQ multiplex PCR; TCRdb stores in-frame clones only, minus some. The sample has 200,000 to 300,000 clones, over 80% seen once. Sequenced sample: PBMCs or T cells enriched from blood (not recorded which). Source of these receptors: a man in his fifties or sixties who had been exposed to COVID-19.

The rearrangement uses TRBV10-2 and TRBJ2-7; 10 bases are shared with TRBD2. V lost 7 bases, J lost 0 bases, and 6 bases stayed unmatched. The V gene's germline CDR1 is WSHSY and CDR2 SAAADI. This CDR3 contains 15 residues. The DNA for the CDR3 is TGCGCCAGCAAGAGGACTAGCGGTAGCTCCTACGAGCAGTACTTC. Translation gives CASKRTSGSSYEQYF.

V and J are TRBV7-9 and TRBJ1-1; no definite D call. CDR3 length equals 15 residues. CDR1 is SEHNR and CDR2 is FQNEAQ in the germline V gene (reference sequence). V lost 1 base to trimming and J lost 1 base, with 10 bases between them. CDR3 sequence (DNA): TGTGCCAGCAGCTTAGGAGGAGCATCGAACACTGAAGCTTTCTTT. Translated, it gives CASSLGGASNTEAFF.

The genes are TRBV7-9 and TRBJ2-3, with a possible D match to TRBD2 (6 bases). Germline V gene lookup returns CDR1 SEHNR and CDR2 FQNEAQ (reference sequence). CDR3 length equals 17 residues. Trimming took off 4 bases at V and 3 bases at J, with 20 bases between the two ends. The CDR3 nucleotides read TGTGCCAGCAGCTCGGTGATCGGGGGAGTTTTGACAGATACGCAGTATTTT. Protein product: CASSSVIGGVLTDTQYF.

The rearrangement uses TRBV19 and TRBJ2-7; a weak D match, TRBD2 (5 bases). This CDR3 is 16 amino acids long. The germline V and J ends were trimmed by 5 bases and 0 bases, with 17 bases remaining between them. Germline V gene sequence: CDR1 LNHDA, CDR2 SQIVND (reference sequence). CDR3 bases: TGTGCCAGTAGTCCAAGGGTGCGGGTGATCTCCTACGAGCAGTACTTC. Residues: CASSPRVRVISYEQYF.

CDR3 sequence reads: CASERLHRSTEAFF. The CDR3 region has the DNA TGTGCCAGCGAGAGGCTTCATCGGAGCACTGAAGCTTTCTTT. The chain carries TRBV6-5 and TRBJ1-1; no firm D call. Per germline, CDR1 MNHEY and CDR2 SVGAGI. This CDR3 has 14 residues. V gave up 8 bases and J gave up 4 bases, with 17 bases separating them.

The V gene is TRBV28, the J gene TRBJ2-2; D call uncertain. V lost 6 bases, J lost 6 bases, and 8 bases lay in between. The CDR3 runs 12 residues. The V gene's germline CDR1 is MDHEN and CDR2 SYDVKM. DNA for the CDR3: TGTGCCAGCAGCCAACTACCCGGGGAGCTGTTTTTT. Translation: CASSQLPGELFF. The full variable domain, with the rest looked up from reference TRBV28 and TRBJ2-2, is DVKVTQSSRYLVKRTGEKVFLECVQDMDHENMFWYRQDPGLGLRLIYFSYDVKMKEKGDIPEGYSVSREKKERFSLILESASTNQTSMYLCASSQLPGELFFGEGSRLTVL.

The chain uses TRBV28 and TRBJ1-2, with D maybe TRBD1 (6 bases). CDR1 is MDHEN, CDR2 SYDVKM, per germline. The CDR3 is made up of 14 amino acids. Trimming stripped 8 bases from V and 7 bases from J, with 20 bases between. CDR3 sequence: CASRYGRGDGGYTF. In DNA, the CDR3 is TGTGCCAGCCGTTATGGCAGGGGAGATGGTGGCTACACCTTC.